This T cell receptor beta chain was profiled in a study of T cells in Graves' hyperthyroidism and ophthalmopathy. Ophthalmopathy cases met thresholds of Clinical Activity Score at least 3, NOSPECS grade at least 4 and duration under 3 months. Study-wide results and limits: Classification by a 13 V-J model distinguished ophthalmopathy from stable hyperthyroidism. For ophthalmopathy, model prediction preceded onset by a median approximately 6 months. Peripheral blood also featured most of the thyroid clonotypes expanded above 0.001.

Template material for amplifying TCR beta CDR3 regions consisted of RNA transcripts. The HTBI primer set served for first-round RT-PCR of the TCR CDR3. One entry per CDR3 protein results from TCRdb running MiXCR on the multiplex PCR reads. The sample lists 220,000 or so distinct CDR3 sequences, roughly 17% seen once, with 25% to 30% in the top ten. The junction had 6 bases not matched to a gene; V was cut back by 0 bases and J by 7 bases. Germline V gene sequence: CDR1 DFQATT, CDR2 SNEGSKA (reference sequence). The CDR3 totals 14 residues. In this sample, this clonotype turned up many times. Antigen unknown.

V is TRBV20-1 and J is TRBJ2-1; 7 bases fit TRBD2. The TCR was taken from a woman younger than 35 with Graves' ophthalmopathy. Sequencing input: blood. The CDR3 loop is CSARDWAGENEQFF. The CDR3 coding sequence is TGCAGTGCTAGAGATTGGGCGGGAGAGAATGAGCAGTTCTTC.